The text below deals with one T cell receptor (beta chain). This record comes from a study of control samples from healthy donors and cancer patients. Libraries were prepared by immunoSEQ multiplex PCR; TCRdb keeps only in-frame clonotypes and omits some of them. The sample lists roughly 220,000 clones; over 90% were seen once. The V and J ends lost 4 bases and 3 bases, in that order; junction bases with no gene match: 7. The V gene's germline CDR1 is SGHDT and CDR2 YYEEEE. This CDR3 comprises 16 residues. This sequence was found in a man over 45 in good health. The sample comprised blood. The chain employs TRBV5-6 and TRBJ2-3, with 11 positions matching TRBD2. Written as DNA, the CDR3 is TGTGCCAGCAGCCTTACTTTAGCGGGGGGGACAGATACGCAGTATTTT. It specifies CASSLTLAGGTDTQYF.